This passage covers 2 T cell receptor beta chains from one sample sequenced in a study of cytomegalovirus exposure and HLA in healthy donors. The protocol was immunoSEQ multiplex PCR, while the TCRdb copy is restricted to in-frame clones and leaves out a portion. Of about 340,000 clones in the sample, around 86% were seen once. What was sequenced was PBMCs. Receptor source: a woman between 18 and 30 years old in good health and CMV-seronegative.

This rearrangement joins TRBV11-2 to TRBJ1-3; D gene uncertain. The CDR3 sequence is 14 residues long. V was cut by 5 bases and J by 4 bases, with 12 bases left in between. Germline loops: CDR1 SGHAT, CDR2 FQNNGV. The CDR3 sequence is CASSPPGVGNTIYF. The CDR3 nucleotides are TGTGCCAGCAGCCCACCCGGGGTCGGAAACACCATATATTTT.

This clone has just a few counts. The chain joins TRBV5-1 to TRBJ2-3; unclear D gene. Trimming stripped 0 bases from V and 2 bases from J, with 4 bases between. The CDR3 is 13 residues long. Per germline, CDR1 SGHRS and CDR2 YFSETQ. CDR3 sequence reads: CASSLDNTDTQYF. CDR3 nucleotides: TGCGCCAGCAGCTTGGACAACACAGATACGCAGTATTTT.